This T cell receptor (beta chain) stems from a study of Graves' ophthalmopathy and Graves' hyperthyroidism. Study background: Peripheral blood samples were taken at initial diagnosis, before any treatment.

Study-wide results and limits: Also, most clonotypes expanded in the thyroid above 0.001 frequency appeared in blood.

A note on this clonotype: Its target is unknown.

The authors amplified TCR beta CDR3 regions, and they did so from RNA transcripts for repertoire sequencing. An initial RT-PCR round employing HTBI primers preceded a second-round multiplex PCR. MiXCR was run by TCRdb on the multiplex PCR reads, yielding one entry per CDR3 protein. The sample holds almost 750,000 distinct CDR3 sequences, 40% seen once. Exclusion covered patients with other autoimmune diseases or uncontrolled infections (as well as pregnancy or lactation). PBMCs stemmed from roughly 9.7 ml of fresh peripheral blood. Per germline, CDR1 ENHRY and CDR2 SYGVKD. V lost 4 bases and J lost 8; bases outside the gene matches: 4. The CDR3 has 13 residues.

This TCR was recovered from an adult man with Graves' ophthalmopathy. J is TRBJ1-5 and V is TRBV10-3, with 8 bases matching TRBD1. Sequenced material: peripheral blood. CDR3 sequence: CAISGGQGEPQHF. The CDR3 DNA reads TGTGCCATCAGTGGAGGACAGGGCGAGCCCCAGCATTTT.